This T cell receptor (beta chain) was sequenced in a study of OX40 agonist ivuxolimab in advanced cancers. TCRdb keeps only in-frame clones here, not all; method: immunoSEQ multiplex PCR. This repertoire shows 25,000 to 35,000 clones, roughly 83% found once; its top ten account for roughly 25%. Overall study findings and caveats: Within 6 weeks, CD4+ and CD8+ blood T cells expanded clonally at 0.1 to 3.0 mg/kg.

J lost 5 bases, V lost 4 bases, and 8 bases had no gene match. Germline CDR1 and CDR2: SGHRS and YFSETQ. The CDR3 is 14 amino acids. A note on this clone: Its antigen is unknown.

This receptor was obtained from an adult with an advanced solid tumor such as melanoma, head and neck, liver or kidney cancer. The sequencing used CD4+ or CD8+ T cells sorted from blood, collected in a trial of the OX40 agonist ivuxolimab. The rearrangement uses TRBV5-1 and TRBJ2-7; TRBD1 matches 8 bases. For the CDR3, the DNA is TGCGCCAGCAGCGACAGGGGCGGAAGAAACGAGCAGTACTTC. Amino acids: CASSDRGGRNEQYF.